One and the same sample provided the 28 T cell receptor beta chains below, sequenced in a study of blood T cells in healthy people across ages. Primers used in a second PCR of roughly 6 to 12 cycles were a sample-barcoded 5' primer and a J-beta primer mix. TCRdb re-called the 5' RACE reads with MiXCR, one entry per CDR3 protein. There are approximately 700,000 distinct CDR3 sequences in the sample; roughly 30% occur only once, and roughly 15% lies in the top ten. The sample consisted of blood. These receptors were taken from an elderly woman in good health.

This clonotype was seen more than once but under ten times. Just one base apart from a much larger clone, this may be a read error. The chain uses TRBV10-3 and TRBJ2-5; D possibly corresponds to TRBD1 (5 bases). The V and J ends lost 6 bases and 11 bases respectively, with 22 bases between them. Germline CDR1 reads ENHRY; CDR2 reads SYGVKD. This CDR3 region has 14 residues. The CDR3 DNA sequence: TGTGCCATCAGCCAGGGATTAGGGCGGAATGAGCAGTACTTC. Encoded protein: CAISQGLGRNEQYF.

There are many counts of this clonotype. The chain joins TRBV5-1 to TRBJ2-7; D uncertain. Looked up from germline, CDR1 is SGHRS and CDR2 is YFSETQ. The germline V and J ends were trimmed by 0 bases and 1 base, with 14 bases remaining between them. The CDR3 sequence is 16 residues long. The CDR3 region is CASSLEGSRTSYEQYF. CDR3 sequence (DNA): TGCGCCAGCAGCTTGGAAGGCTCCCGGACGTCCTACGAGCAGTACTTC.

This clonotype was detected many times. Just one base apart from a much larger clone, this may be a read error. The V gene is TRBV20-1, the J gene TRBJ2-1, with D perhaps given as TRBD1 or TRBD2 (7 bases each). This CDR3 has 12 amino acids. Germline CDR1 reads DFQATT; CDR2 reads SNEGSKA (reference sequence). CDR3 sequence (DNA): TGCAGGGCTAGAGCTGGGGAGGGGGCAAGGTTCTTC. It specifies CRARAGEGARFF.

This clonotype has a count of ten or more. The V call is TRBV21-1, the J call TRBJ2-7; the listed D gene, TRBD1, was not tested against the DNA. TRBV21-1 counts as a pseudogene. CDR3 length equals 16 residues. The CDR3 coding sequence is TGTGCCAGCAGCAGGCCGTTCGGGGACAGGGTCTGCGAGCAGTACTTC. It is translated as CASSRPFGDRVCEQYF.

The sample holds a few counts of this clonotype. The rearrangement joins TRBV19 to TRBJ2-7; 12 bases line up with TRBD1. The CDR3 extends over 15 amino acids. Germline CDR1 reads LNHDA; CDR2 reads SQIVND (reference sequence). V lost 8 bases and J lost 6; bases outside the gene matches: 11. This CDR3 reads CASGAWGQGATEQYF. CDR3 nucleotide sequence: TGTGCCAGTGGGGCCTGGGGACAGGGGGCGACCGAGCAGTACTTC. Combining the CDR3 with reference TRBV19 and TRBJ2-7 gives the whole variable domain DGGITQSPKYLFRKEGQNVTLSCEQNLNHDAMYWYRQDPGQGLRLIYYSQIVNDFQKGDIAEGYSVSREKKESFPLTVTSAQKNPTAFYLCASGAWGQGATEQYFGPGTRLTVT.

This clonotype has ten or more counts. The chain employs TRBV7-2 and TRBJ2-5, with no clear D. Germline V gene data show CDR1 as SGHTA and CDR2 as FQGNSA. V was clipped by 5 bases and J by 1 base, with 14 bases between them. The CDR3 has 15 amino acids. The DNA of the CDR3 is TGTGCCAGCAGCCCAGACCCAGGACCCCAAGAGACCCAGTACTTC. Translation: CASSPDPGPQETQYF.

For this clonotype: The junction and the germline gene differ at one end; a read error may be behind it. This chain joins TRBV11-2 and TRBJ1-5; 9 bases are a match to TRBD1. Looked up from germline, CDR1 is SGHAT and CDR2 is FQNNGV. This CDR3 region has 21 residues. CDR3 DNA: TGTGCCGGCAGCTTAGGTCAGTTCTGGGGACAGGGTACGAGGAGCAATCAGCCCCAGCATTTT. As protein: CAGSLGQFWGQGTRSNQPQHF. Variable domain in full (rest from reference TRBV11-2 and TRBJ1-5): EAGVAQSPRYKIIEKRQSVAFWCNPISGHATLYWYQQILGQGPKLLIQFQNNGVVDDSQLPKDRFSAERLKGVDSTLKIQPAKLEDSAVYLCAGSLGQFWGQGTRSNQPQHFGDGTRLSIL.

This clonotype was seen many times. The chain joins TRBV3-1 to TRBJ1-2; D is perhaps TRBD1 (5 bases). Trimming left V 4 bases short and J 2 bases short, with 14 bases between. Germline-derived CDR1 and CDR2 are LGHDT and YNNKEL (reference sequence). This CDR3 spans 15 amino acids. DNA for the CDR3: TGTGCCAGCAGCCCCACGAGGGGACGCAACTATGGCTACACCTTC. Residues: CASSPTRGRNYGYTF.

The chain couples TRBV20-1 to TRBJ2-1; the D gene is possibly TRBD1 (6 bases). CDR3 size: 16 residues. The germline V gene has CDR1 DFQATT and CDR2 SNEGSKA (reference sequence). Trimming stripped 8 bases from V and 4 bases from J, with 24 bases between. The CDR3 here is CSSRETGLGVYNEQFF. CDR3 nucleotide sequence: TGCAGTAGCCGAGAAACAGGGCTGGGGGTTTACAATGAGCAGTTCTTC.

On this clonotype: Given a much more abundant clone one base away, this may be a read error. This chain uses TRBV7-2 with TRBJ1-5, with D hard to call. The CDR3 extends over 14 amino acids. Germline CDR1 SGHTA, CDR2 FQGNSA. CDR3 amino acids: CASSLGRAGQPPHF. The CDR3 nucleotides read TGTGCCAGCAGCTTGGGCAGAGCGGGTCAGCCCCCGCATTTT.

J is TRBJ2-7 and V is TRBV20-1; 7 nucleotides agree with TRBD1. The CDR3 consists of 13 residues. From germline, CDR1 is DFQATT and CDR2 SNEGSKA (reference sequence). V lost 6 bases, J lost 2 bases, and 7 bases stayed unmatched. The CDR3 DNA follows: TGCAGTGCGATAGACAGGGAACCCTACGAGCAGTACTTC. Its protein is CSAIDREPYEQYF.

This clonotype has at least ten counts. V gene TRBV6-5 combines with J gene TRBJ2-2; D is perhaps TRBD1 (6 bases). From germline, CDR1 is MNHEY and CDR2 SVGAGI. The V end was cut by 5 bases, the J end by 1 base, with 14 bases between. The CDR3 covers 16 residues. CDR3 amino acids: CASSPHPGQNTGELFF. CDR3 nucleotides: TGTGCCAGCAGTCCTCATCCGGGACAGAACACCGGGGAGCTGTTTTTT.

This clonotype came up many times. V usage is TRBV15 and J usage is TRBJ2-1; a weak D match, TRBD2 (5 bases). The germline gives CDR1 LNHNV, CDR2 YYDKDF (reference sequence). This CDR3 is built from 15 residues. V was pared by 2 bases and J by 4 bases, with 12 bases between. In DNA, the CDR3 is TGTGCCACCAGCAGAAAACTAGACCTATACAATGAGCAGTTCTTC. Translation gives CATSRKLDLYNEQFF. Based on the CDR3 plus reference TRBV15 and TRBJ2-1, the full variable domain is DAMVIQNPRYQVTQFGKPVTLSCSQTLNHNVMYWYQQKSSQAPKLLFHYYDKDFNNEADTPDNFQSRRPNTSFCFLDIRSPGLGDTAMYLCATSRKLDLYNEQFFGPGTRLTVL.

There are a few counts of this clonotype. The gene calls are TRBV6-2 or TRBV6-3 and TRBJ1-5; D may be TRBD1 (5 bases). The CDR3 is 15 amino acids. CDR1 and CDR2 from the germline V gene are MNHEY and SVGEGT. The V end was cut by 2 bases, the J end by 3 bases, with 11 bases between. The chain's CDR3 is CASSYGGTVNQPQHF. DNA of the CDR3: TGTGCCAGCAGTTACGGTGGGACGGTCAATCAGCCCCAGCATTTT.

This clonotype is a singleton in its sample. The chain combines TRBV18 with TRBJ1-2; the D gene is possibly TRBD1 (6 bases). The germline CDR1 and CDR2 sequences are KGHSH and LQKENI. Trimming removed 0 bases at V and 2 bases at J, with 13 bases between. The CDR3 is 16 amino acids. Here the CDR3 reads CASSPPSGGANYGYTF. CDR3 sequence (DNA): TGTGCCAGCTCACCACCGAGCGGGGGCGCGAACTATGGCTACACCTTC.

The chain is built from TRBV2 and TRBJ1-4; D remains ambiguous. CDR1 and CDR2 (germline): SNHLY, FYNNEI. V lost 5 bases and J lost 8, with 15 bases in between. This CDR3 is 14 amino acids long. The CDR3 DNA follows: TGTGCCAGCAGTTTTACCGGGGAGAAGGAAAAACTGTTTTTT. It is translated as CASSFTGEKEKLFF.

The CDR3 spells CSALAGGPLTEQFF. CDR3 DNA: TGCAGTGCTTTAGCGGGGGGCCCCCTCACTGAGCAGTTCTTC. The chain has TRBV20-1 and TRBJ2-1, with TRBD2 matching 10 bases. V lost 5 bases and J lost 9; bases outside the gene matches: 10. Germline loops: CDR1 DFQATT, CDR2 SNEGSKA (reference sequence). CDR3 length equals 14 residues.

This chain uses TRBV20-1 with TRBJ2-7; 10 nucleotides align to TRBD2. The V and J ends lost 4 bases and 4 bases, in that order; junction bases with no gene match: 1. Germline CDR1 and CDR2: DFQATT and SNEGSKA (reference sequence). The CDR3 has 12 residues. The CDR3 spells CSAKTSGYEQYF. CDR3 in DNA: TGCAGTGCTAAGACTAGCGGGTACGAGCAGTACTTC.

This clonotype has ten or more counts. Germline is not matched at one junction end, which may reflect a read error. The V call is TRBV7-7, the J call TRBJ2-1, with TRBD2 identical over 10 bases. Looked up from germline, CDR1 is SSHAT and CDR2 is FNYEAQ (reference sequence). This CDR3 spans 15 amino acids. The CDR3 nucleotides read TGTGCTAGCAGCCCGTCGGGACTAGCGTCCAATGAGCAGTTCTTC. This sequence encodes CASSPSGLASNEQFF.

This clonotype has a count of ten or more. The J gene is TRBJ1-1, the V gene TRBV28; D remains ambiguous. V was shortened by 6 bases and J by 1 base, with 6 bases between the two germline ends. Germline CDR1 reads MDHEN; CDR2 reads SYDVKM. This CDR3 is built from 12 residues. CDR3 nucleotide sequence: TGTGCCAGCAGGAGAAGGAACACTGAAGCTTTCTTT. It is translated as CASRRRNTEAFF.

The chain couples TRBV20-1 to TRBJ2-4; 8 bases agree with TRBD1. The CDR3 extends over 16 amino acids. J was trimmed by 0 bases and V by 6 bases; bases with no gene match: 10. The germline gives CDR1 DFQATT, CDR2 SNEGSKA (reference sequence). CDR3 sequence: CSARAGGSGAKNIQYF. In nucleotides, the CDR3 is TGCAGTGCGCGGGCAGGGGGCTCTGGAGCCAAAAACATTCAGTACTTC.

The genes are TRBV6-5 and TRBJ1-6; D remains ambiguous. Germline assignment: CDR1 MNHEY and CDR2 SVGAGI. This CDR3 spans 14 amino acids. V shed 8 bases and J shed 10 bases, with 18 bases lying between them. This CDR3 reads CASRPLDTESPLHF. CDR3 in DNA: TGTGCCAGCCGCCCTCTCGACACTGAATCACCCCTCCACTTT.

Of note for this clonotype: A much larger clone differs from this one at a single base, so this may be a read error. This CDR3 reads CASSLGGVSYGYTF. CDR3 DNA: TGTGCCAGCAGCCTTGGAGGGGTGAGCTATGGCTACACCTTC. The chain joins TRBV7-2 to TRBJ1-2; TRBD1 is a possible D gene (5 bases). Deletions cut 5 bases from V and 4 bases from J, with 14 bases between. CDR1 and CDR2 from the germline V gene are SGHTA and FQGNSA. The length of the CDR3 is 14 residues.

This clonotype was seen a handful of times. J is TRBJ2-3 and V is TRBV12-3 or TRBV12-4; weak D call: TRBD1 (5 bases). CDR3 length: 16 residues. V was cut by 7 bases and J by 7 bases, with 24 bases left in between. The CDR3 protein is CASTFDAKGEGNTQYF. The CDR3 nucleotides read TGTGCCAGCACCTTCGACGCTAAAGGGGAAGGAAATACGCAGTATTTT.

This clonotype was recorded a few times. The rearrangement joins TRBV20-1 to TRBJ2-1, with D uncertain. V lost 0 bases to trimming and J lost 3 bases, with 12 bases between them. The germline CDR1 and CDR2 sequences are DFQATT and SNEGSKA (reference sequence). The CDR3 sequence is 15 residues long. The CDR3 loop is CSARDIVTDYNEQFF. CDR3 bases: TGCAGTGCTAGAGATATTGTGACGGACTACAATGAGCAGTTCTTC.

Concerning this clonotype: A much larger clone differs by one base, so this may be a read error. CDR3: CASSPRGETGGRSSYEQYF. The DNA of the CDR3 is TGTGCCAGCAGCCCTCGCGGTGAGACAGGGGGTAGGAGCTCCTACGAGCAGTACTTC. This chain uses TRBV7-6 with TRBJ2-7; 9 nucleotides line up with TRBD1. The length of the CDR3 is 19 residues. J gave up 0 bases and V 5 bases, and 17 bases lay outside the gene matches. Per germline, CDR1 SGHVS and CDR2 FNYEAQ.

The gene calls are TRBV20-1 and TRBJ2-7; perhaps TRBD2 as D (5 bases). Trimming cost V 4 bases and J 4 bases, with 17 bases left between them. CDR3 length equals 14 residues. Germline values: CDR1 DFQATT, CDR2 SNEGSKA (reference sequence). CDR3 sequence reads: CSATDTPLDYEQYF. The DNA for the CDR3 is TGCAGTGCTACAGACACCCCACTAGATTACGAGCAGTACTTC.

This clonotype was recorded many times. The CDR3 sequence is CASSLRGTAFNQPQHF. DNA for the CDR3: TGTGCCAGCAGCTTACGGGGGACCGCCTTCAATCAGCCCCAGCATTTT. This sequence joins TRBV7-2 and TRBJ1-5; tentative D call: TRBD1 (5 bases). The CDR3 covers 16 residues. Germline values: CDR1 SGHTA, CDR2 FQGNSA. With 2 bases removed from V and 3 bases from J, the gap between germline ends came to 14 bases.